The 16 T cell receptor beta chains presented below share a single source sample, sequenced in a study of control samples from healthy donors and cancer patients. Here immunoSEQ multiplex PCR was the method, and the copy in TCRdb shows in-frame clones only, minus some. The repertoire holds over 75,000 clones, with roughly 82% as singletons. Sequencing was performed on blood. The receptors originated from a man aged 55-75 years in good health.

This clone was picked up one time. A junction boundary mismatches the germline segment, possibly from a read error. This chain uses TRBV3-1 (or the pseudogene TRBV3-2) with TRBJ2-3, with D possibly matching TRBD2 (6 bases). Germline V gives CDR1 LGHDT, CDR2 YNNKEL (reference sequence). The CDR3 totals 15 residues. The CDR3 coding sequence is TGTGCCAGCAGCCAAGTCTCGCGGGGATACAACGAGCCGTTCTTC. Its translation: CASSQVSRGYNEPFF.

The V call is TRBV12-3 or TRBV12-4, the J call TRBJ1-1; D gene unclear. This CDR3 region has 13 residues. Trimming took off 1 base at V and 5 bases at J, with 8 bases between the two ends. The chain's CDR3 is CASSLDGLTEAFF. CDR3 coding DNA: TGTGCCAGCAGTTTAGATGGGCTTACTGAAGCTTTCTTT.

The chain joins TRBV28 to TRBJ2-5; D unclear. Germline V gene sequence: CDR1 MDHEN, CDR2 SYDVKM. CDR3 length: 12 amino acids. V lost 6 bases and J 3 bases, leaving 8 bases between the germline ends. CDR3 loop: CASSIYKETQYF. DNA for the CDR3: TGTGCCAGCAGCATATACAAAGAGACCCAGTACTTC.

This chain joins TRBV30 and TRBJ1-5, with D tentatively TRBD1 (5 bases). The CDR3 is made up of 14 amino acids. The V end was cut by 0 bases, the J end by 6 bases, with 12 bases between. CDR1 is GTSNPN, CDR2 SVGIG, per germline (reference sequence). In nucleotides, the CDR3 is TGTGCCTGGAGTGTACGAGCAGGGAGTCAGCCCCAGCATTTT. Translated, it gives CAWSVRAGSQPQHF. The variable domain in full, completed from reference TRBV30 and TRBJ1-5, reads SQTIHQWPATLVQPVGSPLSLECTVEGTSNPNLYWYRQAAGRGLQLLFYSVGIGQISSEVPQNLSASRPQDRQFILSSKKLLLSDSGFYLCAWSVRAGSQPQHFGDGTRLSIL.

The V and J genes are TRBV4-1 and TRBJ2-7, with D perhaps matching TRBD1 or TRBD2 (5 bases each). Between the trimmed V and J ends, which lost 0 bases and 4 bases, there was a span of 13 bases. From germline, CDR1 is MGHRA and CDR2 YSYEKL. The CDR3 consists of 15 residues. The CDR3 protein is CASSQDQGTGYEQYF. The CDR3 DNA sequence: TGCGCCAGCAGCCAAGATCAAGGGACGGGGTACGAGCAGTACTTC.

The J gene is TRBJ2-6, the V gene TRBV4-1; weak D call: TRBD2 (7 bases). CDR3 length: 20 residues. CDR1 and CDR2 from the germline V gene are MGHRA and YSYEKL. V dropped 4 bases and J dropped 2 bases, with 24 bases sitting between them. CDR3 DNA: TGCGCCAGCAGCCGCGATTTTTTGGGGGGGCCAGGGGCTGGGGCCAACGTCCTGACTTTC. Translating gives CASSRDFLGGPGAGANVLTF.

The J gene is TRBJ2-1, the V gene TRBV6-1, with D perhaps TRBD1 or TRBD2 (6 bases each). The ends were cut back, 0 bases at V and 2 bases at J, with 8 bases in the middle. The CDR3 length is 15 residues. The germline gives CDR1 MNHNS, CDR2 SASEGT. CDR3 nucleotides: TGTGCCAGCAGTGAAGCCGGGGGCACCTACAATGAGCAGTTCTTC. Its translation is CASSEAGGTYNEQFF.

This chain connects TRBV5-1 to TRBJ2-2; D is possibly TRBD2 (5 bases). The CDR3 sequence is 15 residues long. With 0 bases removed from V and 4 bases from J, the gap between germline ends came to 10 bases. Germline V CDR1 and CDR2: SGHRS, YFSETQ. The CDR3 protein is CASSLDWAGTGELFF. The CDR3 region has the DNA TGCGCCAGCAGCTTGGACTGGGCGGGCACCGGGGAGCTGTTTTTT.

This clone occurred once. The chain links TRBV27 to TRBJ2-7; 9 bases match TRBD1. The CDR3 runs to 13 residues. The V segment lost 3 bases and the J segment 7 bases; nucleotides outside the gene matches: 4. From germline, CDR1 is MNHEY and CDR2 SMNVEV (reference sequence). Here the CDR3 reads CASSFYRGREQYF. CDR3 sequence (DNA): TGTGCCAGCAGTTTCTACAGGGGGCGGGAGCAGTACTTC.

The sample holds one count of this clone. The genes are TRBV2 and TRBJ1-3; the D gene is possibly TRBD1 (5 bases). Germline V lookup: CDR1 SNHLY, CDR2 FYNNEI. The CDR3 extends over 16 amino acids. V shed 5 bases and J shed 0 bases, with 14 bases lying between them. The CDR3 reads CASSFGRASSGNTIYF. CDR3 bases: TGTGCCAGCAGTTTCGGCAGGGCATCCTCTGGAAACACCATATATTTT. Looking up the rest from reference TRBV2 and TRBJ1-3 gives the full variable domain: EPEVTQTPSHQVTQMGQEVILRCVPISNHLYFYWYRQILGQKVEFLVSFYNNEISEKSEIFDDQFSVERPDGSNFTLKIRSTKLEDSAMYFCASSFGRASSGNTIYFGEGSWLTVV.

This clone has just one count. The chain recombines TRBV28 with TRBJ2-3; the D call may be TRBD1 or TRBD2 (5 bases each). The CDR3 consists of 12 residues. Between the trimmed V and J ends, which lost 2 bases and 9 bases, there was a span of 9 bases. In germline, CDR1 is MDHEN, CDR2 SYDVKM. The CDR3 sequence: CASSLPGPTQYF. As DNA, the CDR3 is TGTGCCAGCAGTTTACCGGGACCCACGCAGTATTTT.

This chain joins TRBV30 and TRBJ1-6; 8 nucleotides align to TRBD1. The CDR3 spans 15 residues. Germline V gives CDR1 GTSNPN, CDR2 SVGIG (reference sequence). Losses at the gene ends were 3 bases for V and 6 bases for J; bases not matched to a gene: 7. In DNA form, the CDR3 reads TGTGCCTGGAGGGGTACCGGGACAGGTAATTCACCCCTCCACTTT. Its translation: CAWRGTGTGNSPLHF. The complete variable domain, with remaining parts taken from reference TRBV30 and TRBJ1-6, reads SQTIHQWPATLVQPVGSPLSLECTVEGTSNPNLYWYRQAAGRGLQLLFYSVGIGQISSEVPQNLSASRPQDRQFILSSKKLLLSDSGFYLCAWRGTGTGNSPLHFGNGTRLTVT.

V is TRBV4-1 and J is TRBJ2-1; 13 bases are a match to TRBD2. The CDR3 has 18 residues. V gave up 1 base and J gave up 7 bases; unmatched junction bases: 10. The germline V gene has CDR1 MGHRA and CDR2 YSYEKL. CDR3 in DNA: TGCGCCAGCAGCCAAGGACGATCACTAGCGGGGGGGTTGAATGAGCAGTTCTTC. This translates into CASSQGRSLAGGLNEQFF.

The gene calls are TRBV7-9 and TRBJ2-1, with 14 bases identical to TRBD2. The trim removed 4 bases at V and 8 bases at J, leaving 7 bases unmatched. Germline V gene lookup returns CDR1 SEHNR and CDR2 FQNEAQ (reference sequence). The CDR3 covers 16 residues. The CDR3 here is CASSSRVGLAGDEQFF. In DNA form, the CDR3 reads TGTGCCAGCAGCTCTAGGGTGGGACTAGCGGGAGATGAGCAGTTCTTC.

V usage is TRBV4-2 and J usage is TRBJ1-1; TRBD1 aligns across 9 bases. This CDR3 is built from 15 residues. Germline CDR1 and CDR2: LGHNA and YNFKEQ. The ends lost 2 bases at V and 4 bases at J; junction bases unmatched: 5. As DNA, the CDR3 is TGTGCCAGCAGCCAACCCGGGACAGGGACCACTGAAGCTTTCTTT. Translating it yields CASSQPGTGTTEAFF.

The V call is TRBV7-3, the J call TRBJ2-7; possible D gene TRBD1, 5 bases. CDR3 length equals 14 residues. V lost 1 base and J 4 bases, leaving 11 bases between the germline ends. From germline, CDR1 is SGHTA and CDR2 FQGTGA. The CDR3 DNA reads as TGTGCCAGCAGCTTAAGCGCTGGGGCGTACGAGCAGTACTTC. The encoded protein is CASSLSAGAYEQYF.